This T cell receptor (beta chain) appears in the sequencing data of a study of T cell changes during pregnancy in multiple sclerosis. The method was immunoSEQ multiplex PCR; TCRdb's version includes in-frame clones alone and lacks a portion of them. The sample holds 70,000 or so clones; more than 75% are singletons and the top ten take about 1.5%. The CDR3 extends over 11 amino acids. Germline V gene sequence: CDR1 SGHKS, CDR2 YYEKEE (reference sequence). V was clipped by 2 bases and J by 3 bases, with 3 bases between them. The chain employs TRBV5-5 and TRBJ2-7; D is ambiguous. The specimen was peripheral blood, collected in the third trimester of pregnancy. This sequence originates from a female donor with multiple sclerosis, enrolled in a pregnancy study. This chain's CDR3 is CASSFLYEQYF. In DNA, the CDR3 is TGTGCCAGCAGCTTCCTCTACGAGCAGTACTTC.